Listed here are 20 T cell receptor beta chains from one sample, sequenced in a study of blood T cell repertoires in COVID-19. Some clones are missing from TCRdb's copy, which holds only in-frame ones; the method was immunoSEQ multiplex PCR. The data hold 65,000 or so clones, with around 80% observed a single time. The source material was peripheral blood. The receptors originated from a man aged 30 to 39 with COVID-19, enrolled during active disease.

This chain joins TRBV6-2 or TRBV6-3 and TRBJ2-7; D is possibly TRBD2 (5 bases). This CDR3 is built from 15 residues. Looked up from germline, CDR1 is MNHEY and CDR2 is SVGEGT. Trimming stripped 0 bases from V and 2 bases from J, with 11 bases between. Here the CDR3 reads CASSYSIPEAYEQYF. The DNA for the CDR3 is TGTGCCAGCAGTTACTCCATTCCGGAGGCCTACGAGCAGTACTTC.

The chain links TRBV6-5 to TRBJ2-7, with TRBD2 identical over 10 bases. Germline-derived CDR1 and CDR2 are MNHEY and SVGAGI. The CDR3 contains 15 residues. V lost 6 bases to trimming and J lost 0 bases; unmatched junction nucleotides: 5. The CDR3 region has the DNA TGTGCCAGCAGGACGACTAGCGGGTCCTCCTACGAGCAGTACTTC. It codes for CASRTTSGSSYEQYF.

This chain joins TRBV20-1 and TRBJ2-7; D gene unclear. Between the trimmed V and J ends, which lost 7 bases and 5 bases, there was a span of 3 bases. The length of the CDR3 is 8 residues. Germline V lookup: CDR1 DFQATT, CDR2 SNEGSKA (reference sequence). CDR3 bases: TGCAGTGTAAACGAGCAGTACTTC. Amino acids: CSVNEQYF.

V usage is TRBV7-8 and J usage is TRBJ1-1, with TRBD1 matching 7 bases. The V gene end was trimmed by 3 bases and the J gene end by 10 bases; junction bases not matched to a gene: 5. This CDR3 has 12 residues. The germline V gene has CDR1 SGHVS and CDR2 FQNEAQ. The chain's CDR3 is CASSFHRGRAFF. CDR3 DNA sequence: TGTGCCAGCAGCTTCCACAGGGGACGAGCTTTCTTT.

This chain's CDR3 is CASMGAVNQPQHF. The CDR3 DNA reads as TGTGCCAGCATGGGGGCCGTCAATCAGCCCCAGCATTTT. V gene TRBV2 combines with J gene TRBJ1-5, with a weak D call TRBD1 (6 bases). Trimming stripped 7 bases from V and 3 bases from J, with 10 bases between. The germline gives CDR1 SNHLY, CDR2 FYNNEI. This CDR3 is built from 13 residues.

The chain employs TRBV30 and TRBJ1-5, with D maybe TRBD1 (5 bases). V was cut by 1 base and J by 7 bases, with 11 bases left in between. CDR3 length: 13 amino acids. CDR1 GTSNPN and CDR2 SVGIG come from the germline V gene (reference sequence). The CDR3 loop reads CAWSAGGGQPQHF. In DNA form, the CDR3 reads TGTGCCTGGAGTGCCGGGGGTGGCCAGCCCCAGCATTTT. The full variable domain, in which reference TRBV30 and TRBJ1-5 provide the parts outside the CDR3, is SQTIHQWPATLVQPVGSPLSLECTVEGTSNPNLYWYRQAAGRGLQLLFYSVGIGQISSEVPQNLSASRPQDRQFILSSKKLLLSDSGFYLCAWSAGGGQPQHFGDGTRLSIL.

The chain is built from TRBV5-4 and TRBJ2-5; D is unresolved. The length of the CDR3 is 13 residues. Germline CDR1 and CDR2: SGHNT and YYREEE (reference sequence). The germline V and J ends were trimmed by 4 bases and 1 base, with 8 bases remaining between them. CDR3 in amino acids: CASSAVAQETQYF. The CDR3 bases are TGTGCCAGCAGCGCAGTGGCCCAAGAGACCCAGTACTTC.

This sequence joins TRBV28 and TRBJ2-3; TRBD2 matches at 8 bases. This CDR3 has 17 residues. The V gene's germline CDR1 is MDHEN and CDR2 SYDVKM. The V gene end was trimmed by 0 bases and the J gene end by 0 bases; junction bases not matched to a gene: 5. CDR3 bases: TGTGCCAGCAGTTTATGTCTGACTAGCGCGAGCACAGATACGCAGTATTTT. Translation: CASSLCLTSASTDTQYF.

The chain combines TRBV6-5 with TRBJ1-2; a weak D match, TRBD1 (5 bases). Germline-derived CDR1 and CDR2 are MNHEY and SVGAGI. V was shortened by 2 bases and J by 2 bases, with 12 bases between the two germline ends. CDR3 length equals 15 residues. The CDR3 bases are TGTGCCAGCAGTTACGGCAGGGTCCTCAACTATGGCTACACCTTC. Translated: CASSYGRVLNYGYTF.

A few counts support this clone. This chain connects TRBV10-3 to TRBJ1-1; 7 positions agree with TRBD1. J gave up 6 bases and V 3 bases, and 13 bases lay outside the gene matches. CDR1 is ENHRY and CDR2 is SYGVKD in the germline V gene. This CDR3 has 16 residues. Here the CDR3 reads CAISDLGRRGRPEAFF. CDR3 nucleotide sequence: TGTGCCATCAGTGATCTAGGGAGGAGGGGGCGGCCTGAAGCTTTCTTT.

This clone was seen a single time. CDR3 sequence (DNA): TGTGCCAGCAGCTTAGTGAGCAGGGGAAGTGGCTACACCTTC. Translated, it gives CASSLVSRGSGYTF. The chain has TRBV11-2 and TRBJ1-2, with D maybe TRBD1 (6 bases). Looked up from germline, CDR1 is SGHAT and CDR2 is FQNNGV. Trimming removed 1 base at V and 7 bases at J, with 13 bases between. The CDR3 consists of 14 residues.

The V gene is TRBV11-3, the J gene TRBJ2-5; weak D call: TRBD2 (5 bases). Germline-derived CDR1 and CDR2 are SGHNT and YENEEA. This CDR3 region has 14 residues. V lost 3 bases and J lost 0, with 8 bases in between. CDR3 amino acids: CASSLTTNQETQYF. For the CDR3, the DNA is TGTGCCAGCAGCTTGACGACTAACCAAGAGACCCAGTACTTC. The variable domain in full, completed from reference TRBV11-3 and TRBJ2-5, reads EAGVVQSPRYKIIEKKQPVAFWCNPISGHNTLYWYLQNLGQGPELLIRYENEEAVDDSQLPKDRFSAERLKGVDSTLKIQPAELGDSAVYLCASSLTTNQETQYFGPGTRLLVL.

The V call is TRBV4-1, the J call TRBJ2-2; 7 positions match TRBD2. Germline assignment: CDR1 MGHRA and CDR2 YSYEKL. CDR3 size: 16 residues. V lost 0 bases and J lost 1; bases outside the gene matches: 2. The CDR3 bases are TGCGCCAGCAGCCAAGACGGCGGGGGGAACACCGGGGAGCTGTTTTTT. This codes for CASSQDGGGNTGELFF.

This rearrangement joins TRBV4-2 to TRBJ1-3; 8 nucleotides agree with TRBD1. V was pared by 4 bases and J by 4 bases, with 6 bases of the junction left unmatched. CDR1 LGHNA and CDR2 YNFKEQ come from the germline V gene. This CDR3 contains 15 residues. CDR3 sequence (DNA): TGTGCCAGCAGCCTTGGACAGGGTTCAGGAAACACCATATATTTT. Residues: CASSLGQGSGNTIYF.

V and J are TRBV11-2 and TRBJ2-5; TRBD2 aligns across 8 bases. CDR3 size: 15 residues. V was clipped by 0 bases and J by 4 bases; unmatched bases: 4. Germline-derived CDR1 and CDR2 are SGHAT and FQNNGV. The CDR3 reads CASSLDGAGGETQYF. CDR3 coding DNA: TGTGCCAGCAGCTTAGATGGGGCGGGGGGAGAGACCCAGTACTTC.

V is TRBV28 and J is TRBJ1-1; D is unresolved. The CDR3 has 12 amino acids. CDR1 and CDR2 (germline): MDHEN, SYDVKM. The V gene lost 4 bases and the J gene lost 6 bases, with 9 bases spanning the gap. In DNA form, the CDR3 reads TGTGCCAGCAGTTGGAGGAAGGCTGAAGCTTTCTTT. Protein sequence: CASSWRKAEAFF.

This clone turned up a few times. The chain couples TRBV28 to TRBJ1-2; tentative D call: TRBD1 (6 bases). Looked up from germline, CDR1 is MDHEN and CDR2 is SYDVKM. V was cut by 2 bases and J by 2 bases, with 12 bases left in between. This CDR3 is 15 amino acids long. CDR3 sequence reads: CASSLEQGPNYGYTF. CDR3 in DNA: TGTGCCAGCAGTTTAGAACAGGGACCGAACTATGGCTACACCTTC.

The CDR3 nucleotides read TGTGCCTGGAGTGGAAAGGGGACTGACTACGAGCAGTACTTC. It translates to CAWSGKGTDYEQYF. This chain joins TRBV30 and TRBJ2-7; a weak D match, TRBD2 (6 bases). CDR3 length: 14 amino acids. CDR1 GTSNPN and CDR2 SVGIG come from the germline V gene (reference sequence). Trimming removed 1 base from V and 3 bases from J, with 13 bases in between.

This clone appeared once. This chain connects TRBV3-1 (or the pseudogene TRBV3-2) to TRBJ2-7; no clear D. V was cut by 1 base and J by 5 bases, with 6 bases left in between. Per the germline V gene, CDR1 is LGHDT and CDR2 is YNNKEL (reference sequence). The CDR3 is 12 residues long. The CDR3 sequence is CASSQGKHEQYF. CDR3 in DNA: TGTGCCAGCAGCCAAGGAAAGCACGAGCAGTACTTC.

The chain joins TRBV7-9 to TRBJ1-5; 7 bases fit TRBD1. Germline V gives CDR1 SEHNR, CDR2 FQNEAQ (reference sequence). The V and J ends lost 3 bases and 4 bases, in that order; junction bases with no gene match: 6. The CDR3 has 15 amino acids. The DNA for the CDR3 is TGTGCCAGCAGCTTCATAGGGACAGATAATCAGCCCCAGCATTTT. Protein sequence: CASSFIGTDNQPQHF.